This T cell receptor beta chain was observed in a study of neurological immune-mediated disorders. The unsorted libraries were made from 2 million PBMCs kept at -80 C. Comments on this clonotype: The antigen is not known. An end of the junction does not agree with germline; a read error may underlie this.

CDR3 length: 14 residues. Germline V lookup: CDR1 SGDLS, CDR2 YYNGEE. It was by 5'RACE with 10-nucleotide random UMIs that the cDNA was made. TCRdb processed the 5' RACE reads anew with MiXCR; each CDR3 protein has one entry. The sample lists 50,000 to 70,000 distinct CDR3 sequences; 4.5% to 5.5% were seen once. Study results and caveats: Neither clinical nor MRI features were associated with the multiple sclerosis repertoire cluster. HTLV-1-associated myelopathy ranked highest for TCR clonal expansion and multiple sclerosis lowest, beneath healthy controls.

The sequence was obtained from a man aged 25-45 years with multiple sclerosis. The sequenced sample was PBMCs. This chain connects TRBV9 to TRBJ2-5; 9 bases align to TRBD2. The CDR3, as DNA: TGTACCAGCAGCCCGGGACTAGCTAGGGAGACCCAGTACTTC. It translates to CTSSPGLARETQYF.